This is a list of T cell receptor beta chains from one sample in a study of blood T cell repertoires in COVID-19. Produced via immunoSEQ multiplex PCR; TCRdb's table is partial and in-frame only. The sample comprises hundreds of thousands of clones, over 70% of which are singletons, and approximately 8% rests with the top ten. The material sequenced was peripheral blood. The receptors were sampled from a woman aged 80 or older with acute or convalescent COVID-19. Each CDR3 is given with its conserved first and last residue. The D gene is left open where the match is weak. The size entry is marked missing in some rows and otherwise reads once, few, many or a size class.

j_gene	v_gene	abundance	d_gene	CDR3nt	CDR3aa
TRBJ1-3	TRBV5-1	-	TRBD1	TGCGCCAGCAGCCCATCGACAGGGTCTGGAAACACCATATATTTT	CASSPSTGSGNTIYF
TRBJ1-5	TRBV7-2	-	TRBD1	TGTGCCAGCAGCCCCAAGGGACAGGGGGATCAGCCCCAGCATTTT	CASSPKGQGDQPQHF
TRBJ2-6	TRBV3-1/TRBV3-2	-	-	TGTGCCAGCAGCCAACCTCGGGGGTCTGGGGCCAACGTCCTGACTTTC	CASSQPRGSGANVLTF
TRBJ2-1	TRBV19	-	-	TGTGCCAGTAGTATCCCTCGGACAGTCTACAATGAGCAGTTCTTC	CASSIPRTVYNEQFF
TRBJ1-1	TRBV3-1/TRBV3-2	-	-	TGTGCCAGCAGCCATTCAGGGTACACTGAAGCTTTCTTT	CASSHSGYTEAFF
TRBJ2-5	TRBV2	-	TRBD1	TGTGCCAGCAGTGTTATCGGGACAGGGATTCGGGAGACCCAGTACTTC	CASSVIGTGIRETQYF
TRBJ1-1	TRBV3-1/TRBV3-2	-	-	TGTGCCAGCAGCCAAGCTTCAGTCAACACTGAAGCTTTCTTT	CASSQASVNTEAFF
TRBJ1-4	TRBV5-6	-	-	TGTGCCAGCAGCTTTCTAACAGGGTCAACTAATGAAAAACTGTTTTTT	CASSFLTGSTNEKLFF
TRBJ1-5	TRBV19	-	-	TGTGCCAGTAGTATAGGACGTCAGGGCAATCAGCCCCAGCATTTT	CASSIGRQGNQPQHF
TRBJ1-1	TRBV18	-	-	TGTGCCAGCTCACCACCAGCGGGTGGGAACACTGAAGCTTTCTTT	CASSPPAGGNTEAFF
TRBJ2-1	TRBV27	-	TRBD2	TGTGCCAGCAGTCGAATACCGGGGGGAGGGTTTCTCAATGAGCAGTTCTTC	CASSRIPGGGFLNEQFF
TRBJ1-5	TRBV19	-	-	TGTGCCAGTACTAAAGCCCACCAGGGCCGGCATCAGCCCCAGCATTTT	CASTKAHQGRHQPQHF
TRBJ1-5	TRBV7-2	-	-	TGTGCCAGCAGCCTTGGTGGGGGCAGCTACTATCAGCCCCAGCATTTT	CASSLGGGSYYQPQHF
TRBJ2-5	TRBV7-9	-	-	TGTGCCAGCAGCTTACTACGGGGAGAGACCCAGTACTTC	CASSLLRGETQYF
TRBJ1-6	TRBV29-1	-	-	TGCAGCGTTGTCAGGTCTACTAATTCACCCCTCCACTTT	CSVVRSTNSPLHF
TRBJ2-7	TRBV3-1/TRBV3-2	-	-	TGTGCCAGCAGCCAAGACAACGTCGGCGAGCAGTACTTC	CASSQDNVGEQYF
TRBJ2-5	TRBV5-5	-	TRBD2	TGTGCCAGCAGCTTCGTTAGCGGGGTACAAGAGACCCAGTACTTC	CASSFVSGVQETQYF
TRBJ2-2	TRBV6-4	many	-	TGTGCCAGCAGGCAGGCAAGGAACACCGGGGAGCTGTTTTTT	CASRQARNTGELFF
TRBJ2-7	TRBV4-1	once	-	TGCGCCAGCAGCCAGCGGGAGCAGTACTTC	CASSQREQYF
TRBJ2-7	TRBV20-1	-	-	TGCAGTGCTAGTAGCGGAAGTACCTACGAGCAGTACTTC	CSASSGSTYEQYF
TRBJ1-4	TRBV19	-	TRBD1	TGTGCCAGTAGTCCCTCCGGGACAGCTAATGAAAAACTGTTTTTT	CASSPSGTANEKLFF
TRBJ2-1	TRBV2	-	-	TGTGCCAACAGTGTGGTAGCGGAGATCTACAATGAGCAGTTCTTC	CANSVVAEIYNEQFF
TRBJ2-7	TRBV5-1	-	-	TGCGCCAGCAGCTTTGACAGTTCCTCCTACGAGCAGTACTTC	CASSFDSSSYEQYF
TRBJ1-3	TRBV20-1	-	-	TGCAGTGCTAGTAAAATATCTGGAAACACCATATATTTT	CSASKISGNTIYF
TRBJ1-2	TRBV28	-	TRBD1	TGTGCCAGCAGAACCCAGGGGGATGGCTACACCTTC	CASRTQGDGYTF
TRBJ1-1	TRBV5-8	-	TRBD1	TGTGCCAGCAGCCCAGGGACAGGCGATGAAGCTTTCTTT	CASSPGTGDEAFF
TRBJ1-5	TRBV2	-	TRBD1	TGTGCCAGCTCGGGACAGGTGGAAAGCAATCAGCCCCAGCATTTT	CASSGQVESNQPQHF
TRBJ1-1	TRBV4-1	-	-	TGCGCCAGCAGCCTCAATAACAGACCGAACACTGAAGCTTTCTTT	CASSLNNRPNTEAFF
TRBJ1-4	TRBV19	-	-	TGTGCCAGTAAGCGAACTAATGAAAAACTGTTTTTT	CASKRTNEKLFF
TRBJ2-7	TRBV9	-	TRBD1	TGTGCCAGCAGCCAAAAGGGACAGGGGGCCTACGAGCAGTACTTC	CASSQKGQGAYEQYF
TRBJ1-6	TRBV5-3	-	TRBD1	TGTGCCAGAAAGCATCTTCGGGACAGGGGGCCAAGCTCCTATAATTCACCCCTCCACTTT	CARKHLRDRGPSSYNSPLHF
TRBJ1-1	TRBV19	-	-	TGTGCCAGTAGTCTTGAACAAATCCGCACTGAAGCTTTCTTT	CASSLEQIRTEAFF
TRBJ1-6	TRBV3-1/TRBV3-2	many	TRBD1	TGTGCCAGCAGCCCCCTGGGACAGGGCCGTAATTCACCCCTCCACTTT	CASSPLGQGRNSPLHF
TRBJ1-3	TRBV18	-	TRBD1	TGTGCCAGCTCACCACGAGGGGGCAACTCTGGAAACACCATATATTTT	CASSPRGGNSGNTIYF
TRBJ2-3	TRBV7-3	-	-	TGTGCCAGCAGCCCTAACAGGGCAGATACGCAGTATTTT	CASSPNRADTQYF
TRBJ1-4	TRBV18	-	-	TGTGCCAGCTCACACCAACGCCAACAGGAGAACGATAAAACTAATGAAAAACTGTTTTTT	CASSHQRQQENDKTNEKLFF
TRBJ2-5	TRBV3-1/TRBV3-2	few	-	TGTGCCAGCAGCCAAGCCAGTAACCTTATCCAAGAGACCCAGTACTTC	CASSQASNLIQETQYF
TRBJ2-2	TRBV25-1	once	TRBD1	TGTGCCAGCAGTGGGACAGGGACCGGGGAGCTGTTTTTT	CASSGTGTGELFF
TRBJ2-7	TRBV5-1	-	TRBD2	TGCGCCAGCAGCTTGGGTGGGACTAGCGGATACGAGCAGTACTTC	CASSLGGTSGYEQYF
TRBJ2-2	TRBV5-4	-	-	TGTGCCAGCAGCTTTGGGGAGTACACCGGGGAGCTGTTTTTT	CASSFGEYTGELFF
TRBJ2-7	TRBV3-1/TRBV3-2	-	-	TGTGCCAGCAGCCTTGGCAGGGTCTGGAACGAGCAGTACTTC	CASSLGRVWNEQYF
TRBJ1-5	TRBV5-1	-	-	TGCGCCAGCAGCGAGGGGGTTAGGGGCAATCAGCCCCAGCATTTT	CASSEGVRGNQPQHF
TRBJ1-4	TRBV29-1	-	TRBD1	TGCAGCGCCGTAGGGACAGGGACTAATGAAAAACTGTTTTTT	CSAVGTGTNEKLFF